The rows below give T cell receptor beta chains drawn from one sample of a study of T cell responses to AZD1222 COVID-19 vaccine. Assay used: immunoSEQ multiplex PCR; TCRdb lists only in-frame clones, some missing. This table holds about 100,000 clones, roughly 85% found once. Sequences were derived from peripheral blood, sampled on day 0 of AZD1222 vaccination. The receptors here all came from an adult in good health. Each CDR3 is given with its conserved first and last residue. A D gene is named only where the DNA matches it firmly. Clone size, where shown, is once, few, many, or a class for clones that have expanded.

TRBJ1-1 TRBV2 NA TRBD1 13 CASTDRAGTEAFF TGTGCCAGCACGGACAGGGCGGGCACTGAAGCTTTCTTT
TRBJ1-2 TRBV12-5 NA NA 21 CASGLELGHKRHTDNRYGYTF TGTGCTAGTGGTTTGGAATTGGGACACAAAAGACACACCGACAACCGCTATGGCTACACCTTC
TRBJ2-1 TRBV3-1/TRBV3-2 NA NA 14 CASSLAEPYNEQFF TGTGCCAGCAGCCTAGCGGAACCCTACAATGAGCAGTTCTTC
TRBJ1-2 TRBV7-2 NA NA 14 CASSLGQTNYGYTF TGTGCCAGCAGCTTAGGACAGACTAACTATGGCTACACCTTC
TRBJ1-2 TRBV3-1/TRBV3-2 NA TRBD1 13 CASSPGQGYGYTF TGTGCCAGCAGCCCGGGACAGGGCTATGGCTACACCTTC
TRBJ1-1 TRBV29-1 NA NA 12 CSVEVRGGQAFF TGCAGCGTTGAAGTTCGGGGAGGGCAAGCTTTCTTT
TRBJ1-4 TRBV6-6 NA NA 15 CASSLLGGTNEKLFF TGTGCCAGCAGCCTCCTTGGGGGAACTAATGAAAAACTGTTTTTT
TRBJ1-1 TRBV11-2 NA TRBD1 18 CASSSHRGPQTMNTEAFF TGTGCCAGCAGCTCCCACAGGGGCCCCCAAACCATGAACACTGAAGCTTTCTTT
TRBJ1-3 TRBV2 NA NA 14 CASSELVSGNTIYF TGTGCCAGCAGTGAATTGGTATCTGGAAACACCATATATTTT
TRBJ2-1 TRBV7-8 once NA 16 CASSSLGGASYNEQFF TGTGCCAGCAGTAGCTTAGGGGGGGCGTCCTACAATGAGCAGTTCTTC
TRBJ2-3 TRBV9 NA NA 15 CASSPRGTGTDTQYF TGTGCCAGCAGCCCCAGGGGAACCGGCACAGATACGCAGTATTTT
TRBJ2-5 TRBV14 NA TRBD2 15 CASSRAGTTGKTQYF TGTGCCAGCAGCCGCGCCGGGACTACGGGAAAGACCCAGTACTTC
TRBJ2-1 TRBV27 NA TRBD2 17 CASSSGLAGTDYNEQFF TGTGCCAGCAGTTCGGGACTAGCGGGAACGGATTACAATGAGCAGTTCTTC
TRBJ1-3 TRBV5-6 NA TRBD1 15 CASSWGQGPGNTIYF TGTGCCAGCAGCTGGGGACAGGGTCCTGGAAACACCATATATTTT
TRBJ2-3 TRBV19 NA TRBD1 13 CASSDRGADTQYF TGTGCCAGTAGTGACAGGGGGGCGGATACGCAGTATTTT
TRBJ1-3 TRBV5-6 few TRBD1 17 CASSFTGTGSPGNTIYF TGTGCCAGCAGCTTCACCGGGACAGGGTCACCTGGAAACACCATATATTTT
TRBJ1-1 TRBV18 NA NA 13 CASSPWRDTEAFF TGTGCCAGCTCACCTTGGAGAGATACTGAAGCTTTCTTT
TRBJ2-3 TRBV3-1/TRBV3-2 NA NA 18 CASTTPGRVGYSTDTQYF TGTGCCAGCACCACACCCGGCAGGGTAGGCTATAGCACAGATACGCAGTATTTT
TRBJ1-1 TRBV7-2 NA TRBD1 13 CASSSGTGPEAFF TGTGCCAGCAGCTCAGGGACAGGTCCTGAAGCTTTCTTT